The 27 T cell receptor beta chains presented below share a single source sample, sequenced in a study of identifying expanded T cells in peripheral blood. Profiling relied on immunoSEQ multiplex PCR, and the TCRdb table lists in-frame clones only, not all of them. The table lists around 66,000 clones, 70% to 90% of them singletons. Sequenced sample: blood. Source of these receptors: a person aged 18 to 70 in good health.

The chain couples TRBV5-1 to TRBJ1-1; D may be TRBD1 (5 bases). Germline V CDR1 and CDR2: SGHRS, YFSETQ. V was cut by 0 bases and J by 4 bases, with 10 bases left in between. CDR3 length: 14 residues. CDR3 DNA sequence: TGCGCCAGCAGCTTGGGACCGGGGGGCACTGAAGCTTTCTTT. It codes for CASSLGPGGTEAFF.

CDR3 nucleotides: TGTGCCAGCAGCTTAGTGACGACTTATGAGCAGTTCTTC. Its protein product is CASSLVTTYEQFF. The gene calls are TRBV7-2 and TRBJ2-1; D is ambiguous. The V end lost 1 base, the J end lost 8 bases, and 9 bases lay between the germline ends. Germline loops: CDR1 SGHTA, CDR2 FQGNSA. The CDR3 is made up of 13 amino acids.

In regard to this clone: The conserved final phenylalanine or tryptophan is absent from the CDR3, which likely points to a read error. CDR3 residues: CASGEEKIASYEQYL. For the CDR3, the DNA is TGCGCCAGCGGGGAAGAAAAAATTGCCTCCTACGAGCAGTACCTC. This rearrangement joins TRBV10-2 to TRBJ2-7; D is unresolved. CDR1 is WSHSY and CDR2 is SAAADI in the germline V gene. The ends were cut back, 8 bases at V and 0 bases at J, with 17 bases in the middle. The length of the CDR3 is 15 residues.

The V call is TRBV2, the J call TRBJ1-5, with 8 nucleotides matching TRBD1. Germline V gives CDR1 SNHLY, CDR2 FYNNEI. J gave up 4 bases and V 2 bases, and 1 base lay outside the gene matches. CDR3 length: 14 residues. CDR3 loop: CASSETGGNQPQHF. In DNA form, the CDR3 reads TGTGCCAGCAGTGAAACAGGGGGAAATCAGCCCCAGCATTTT.

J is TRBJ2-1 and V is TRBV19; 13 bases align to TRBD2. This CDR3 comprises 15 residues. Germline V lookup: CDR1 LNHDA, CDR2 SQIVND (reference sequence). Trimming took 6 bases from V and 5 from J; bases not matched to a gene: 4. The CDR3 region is CASRLAGGPNNEQFF. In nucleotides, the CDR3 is TGTGCCAGTAGACTAGCGGGAGGGCCGAACAATGAGCAGTTCTTC.

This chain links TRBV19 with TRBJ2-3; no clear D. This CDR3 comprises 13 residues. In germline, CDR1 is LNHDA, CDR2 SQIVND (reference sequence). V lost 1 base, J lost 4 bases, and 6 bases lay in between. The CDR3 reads CASSIGRADTQYF. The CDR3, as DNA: TGTGCCAGTAGTATAGGAAGGGCAGATACGCAGTATTTT.

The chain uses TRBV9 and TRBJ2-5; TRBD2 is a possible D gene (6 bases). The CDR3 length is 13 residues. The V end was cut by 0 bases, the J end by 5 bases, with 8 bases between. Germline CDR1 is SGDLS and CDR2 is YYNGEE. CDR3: CASSVAAGETQYF. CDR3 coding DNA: TGTGCCAGCAGCGTAGCGGCGGGGGAGACCCAGTACTTC.

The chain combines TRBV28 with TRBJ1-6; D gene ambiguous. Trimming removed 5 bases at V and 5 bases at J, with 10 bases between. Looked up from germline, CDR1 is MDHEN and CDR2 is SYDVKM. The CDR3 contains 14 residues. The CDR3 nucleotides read TGTGCCAGCAGTAGTATAGGGAATAATTCACCCCTCCACTTT. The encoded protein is CASSSIGNNSPLHF.

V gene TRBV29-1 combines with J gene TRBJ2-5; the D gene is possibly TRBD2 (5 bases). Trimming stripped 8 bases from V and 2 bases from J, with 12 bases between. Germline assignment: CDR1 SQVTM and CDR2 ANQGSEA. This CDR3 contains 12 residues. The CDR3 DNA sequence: TGCAGCCATAAAAGGACTCAAGAGACCCAGTACTTC. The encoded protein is CSHKRTQETQYF. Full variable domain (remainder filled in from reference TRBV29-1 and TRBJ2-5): SAVISQKPSRDICQRGTSLTIQCQVDSQVTMMFWYRQQPGQSLTLIATANQGSEATYESGFVIDKFPISRPNLTFSTLTVSNMSPEDSSIYLCSHKRTQETQYFGPGTRLLVL.

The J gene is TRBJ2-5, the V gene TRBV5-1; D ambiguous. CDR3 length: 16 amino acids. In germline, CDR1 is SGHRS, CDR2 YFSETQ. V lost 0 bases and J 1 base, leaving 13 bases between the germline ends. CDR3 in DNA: TGCGCCAGCAGCTTGGCAGAAACGTTAGTCCAAGAGACCCAGTACTTC. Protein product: CASSLAETLVQETQYF.

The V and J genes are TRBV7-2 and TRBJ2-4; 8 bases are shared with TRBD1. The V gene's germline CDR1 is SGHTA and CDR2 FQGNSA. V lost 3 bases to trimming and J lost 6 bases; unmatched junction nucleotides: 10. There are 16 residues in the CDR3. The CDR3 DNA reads TGTGCCAGCAGCTTCGTGACAGGGGATAGCAGAAACATTCAGTACTTC. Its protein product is CASSFVTGDSRNIQYF.

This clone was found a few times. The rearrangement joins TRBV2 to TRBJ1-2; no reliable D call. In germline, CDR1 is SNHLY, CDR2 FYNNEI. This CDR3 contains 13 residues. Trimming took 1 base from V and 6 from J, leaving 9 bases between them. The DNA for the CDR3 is TGTGCCAGCAGTGAAGTCTCCCTTCATGGCTACACCTTC. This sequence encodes CASSEVSLHGYTF.

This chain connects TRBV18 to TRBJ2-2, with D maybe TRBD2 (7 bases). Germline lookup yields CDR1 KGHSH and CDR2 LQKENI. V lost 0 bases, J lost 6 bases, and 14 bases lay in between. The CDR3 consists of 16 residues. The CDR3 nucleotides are TGTGCCAGCTCACCACCGGGGGGGCCCGCCTCCGGGGAGCTGTTTTTT. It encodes CASSPPGGPASGELFF.

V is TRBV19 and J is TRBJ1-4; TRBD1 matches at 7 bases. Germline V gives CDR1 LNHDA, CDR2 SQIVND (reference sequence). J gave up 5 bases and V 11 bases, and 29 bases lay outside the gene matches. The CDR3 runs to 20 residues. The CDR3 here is CALQPGPLNQGGKRNEKLFF. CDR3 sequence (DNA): TGTGCCCTCCAACCCGGCCCCCTTAACCAGGGGGGAAAACGGAATGAAAAACTGTTTTTT.

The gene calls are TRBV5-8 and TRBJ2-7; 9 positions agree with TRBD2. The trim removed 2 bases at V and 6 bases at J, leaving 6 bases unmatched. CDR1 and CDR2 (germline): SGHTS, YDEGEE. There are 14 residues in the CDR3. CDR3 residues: CASSFLAGGFEQYF. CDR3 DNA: TGTGCCAGCAGCTTCTTGGCGGGAGGGTTCGAGCAGTACTTC.

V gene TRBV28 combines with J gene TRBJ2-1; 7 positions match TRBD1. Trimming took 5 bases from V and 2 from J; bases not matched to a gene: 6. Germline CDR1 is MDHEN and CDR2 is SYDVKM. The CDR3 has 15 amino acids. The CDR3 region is CASSKRDRAYNEQFF. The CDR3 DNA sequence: TGTGCCAGCAGTAAAAGGGACAGAGCCTACAATGAGCAGTTCTTC.

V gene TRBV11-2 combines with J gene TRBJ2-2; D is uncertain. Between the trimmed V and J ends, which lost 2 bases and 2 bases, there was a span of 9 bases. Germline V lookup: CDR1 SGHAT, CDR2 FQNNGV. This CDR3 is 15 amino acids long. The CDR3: CASSLPTRNTGELFF. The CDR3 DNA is TGTGCCAGCAGCTTACCGACTCGAAACACCGGGGAGCTGTTTTTT.

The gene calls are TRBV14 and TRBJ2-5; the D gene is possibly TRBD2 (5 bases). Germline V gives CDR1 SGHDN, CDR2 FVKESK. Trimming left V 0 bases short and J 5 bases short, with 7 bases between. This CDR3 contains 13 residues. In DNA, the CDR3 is TGTGCCAGCAGCCAAGATCGAGGGGAGACCCAGTACTTC. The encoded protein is CASSQDRGETQYF.

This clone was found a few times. The CDR3 region is CASSQDSGNQPQHF. The CDR3 nucleotides read TGCGCCAGCAGCCAAGATTCGGGTAATCAGCCCCAGCATTTT. This rearrangement joins TRBV4-1 to TRBJ1-5; D unclear. The CDR3 consists of 14 residues. In germline, CDR1 is MGHRA, CDR2 YSYEKL. The ends were cut back, 0 bases at V and 4 bases at J, with 7 bases in the middle.

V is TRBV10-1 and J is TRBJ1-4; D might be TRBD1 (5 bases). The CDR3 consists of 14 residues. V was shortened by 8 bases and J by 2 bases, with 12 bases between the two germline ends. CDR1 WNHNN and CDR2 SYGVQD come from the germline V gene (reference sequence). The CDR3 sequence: CASANGATNEKLFF. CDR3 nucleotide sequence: TGCGCCAGCGCGAATGGGGCCACTAATGAAAAACTGTTTTTT.

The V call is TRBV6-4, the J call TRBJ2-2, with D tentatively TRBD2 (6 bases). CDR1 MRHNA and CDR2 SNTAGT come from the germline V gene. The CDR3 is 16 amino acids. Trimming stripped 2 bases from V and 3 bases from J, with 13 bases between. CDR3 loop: CASSDGAGRDTGELFF. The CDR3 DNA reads TGTGCCAGCAGTGACGGTGCGGGACGGGACACCGGGGAGCTGTTTTTT.

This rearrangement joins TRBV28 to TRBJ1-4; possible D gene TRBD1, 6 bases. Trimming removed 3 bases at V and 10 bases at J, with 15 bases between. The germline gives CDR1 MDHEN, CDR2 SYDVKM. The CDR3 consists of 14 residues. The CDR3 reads CASSLVQGGAKLFF. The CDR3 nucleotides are TGTGCCAGCAGTTTGGTACAGGGAGGCGCAAAACTGTTTTTT.

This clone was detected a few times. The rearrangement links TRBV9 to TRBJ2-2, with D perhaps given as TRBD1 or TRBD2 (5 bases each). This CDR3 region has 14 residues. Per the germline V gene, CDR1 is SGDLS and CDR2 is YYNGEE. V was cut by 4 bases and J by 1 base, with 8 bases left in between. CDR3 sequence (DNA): TGTGCCAGCAGCCGGGACGGGAACACCGGGGAGCTGTTTTTT. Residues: CASSRDGNTGELFF.

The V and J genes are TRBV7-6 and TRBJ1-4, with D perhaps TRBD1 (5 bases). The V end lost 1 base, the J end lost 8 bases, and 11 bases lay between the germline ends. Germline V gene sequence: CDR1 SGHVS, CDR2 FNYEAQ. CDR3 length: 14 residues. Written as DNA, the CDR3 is TGTGCCAGCAGCTTAGGCGACAGCAGCGAAAAACTGTTTTTT. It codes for CASSLGDSSEKLFF.

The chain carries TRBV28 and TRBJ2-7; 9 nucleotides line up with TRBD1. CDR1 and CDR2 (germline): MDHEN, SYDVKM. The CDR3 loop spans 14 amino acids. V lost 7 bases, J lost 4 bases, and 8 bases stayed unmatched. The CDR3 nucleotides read TGTGCCAGCACCGGGACAGGGAGTCTATACGAGCAGTACTTC. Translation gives CASTGTGSLYEQYF.

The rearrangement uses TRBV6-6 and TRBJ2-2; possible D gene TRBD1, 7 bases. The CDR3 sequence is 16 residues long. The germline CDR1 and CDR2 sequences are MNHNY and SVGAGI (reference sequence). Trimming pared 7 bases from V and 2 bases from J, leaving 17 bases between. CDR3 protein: CASNQGGGRNTGELFF. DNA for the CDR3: TGTGCCAGCAACCAAGGAGGGGGCCGTAACACCGGGGAGCTGTTTTTT.

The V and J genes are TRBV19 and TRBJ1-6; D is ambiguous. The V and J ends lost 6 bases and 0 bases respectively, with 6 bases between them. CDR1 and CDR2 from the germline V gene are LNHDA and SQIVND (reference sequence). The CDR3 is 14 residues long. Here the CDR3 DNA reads TGTGCCAGTAGCGAAAGCTCCTATAATTCACCCCTCCACTTT. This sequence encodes CASSESSYNSPLHF.